This T cell receptor (beta chain) was sequenced during a study of CD8 T cells in ankylosing spondylitis. Points from the study as a whole: Seemingly distinctive of ankylosing spondylitis blood was a TCR beta motif formed by eight highly homologous variants.

This clonotype has more than one count but fewer than ten. As yet, its antigen is unknown. In TCRdb, the 5' RACE reads were re-called with MiXCR into one record per CDR3 protein. In the table there are hundreds of thousands of distinct CDR3 sequences, approximately 17% of which are singletons. The receptor comes from a male donor with ankylosing spondylitis. The sequenced material came from blood, either unsorted or a sorted T cell fraction (not recorded which).

The CDR3 protein is CASSLGGGGPGNTIYF. Here the CDR3 DNA reads TGTGCCAGCAGCCTAGGTGGGGGGGGGCCTGGAAACACCATATATTTT. This chain links TRBV7-8 with TRBJ1-3; D is perhaps TRBD1 (6 bases). The V gene's germline CDR1 is SGHVS and CDR2 FQNEAQ. There are 16 residues in the CDR3. V lost 5 bases to trimming and J lost 2 bases, with 16 bases between them.